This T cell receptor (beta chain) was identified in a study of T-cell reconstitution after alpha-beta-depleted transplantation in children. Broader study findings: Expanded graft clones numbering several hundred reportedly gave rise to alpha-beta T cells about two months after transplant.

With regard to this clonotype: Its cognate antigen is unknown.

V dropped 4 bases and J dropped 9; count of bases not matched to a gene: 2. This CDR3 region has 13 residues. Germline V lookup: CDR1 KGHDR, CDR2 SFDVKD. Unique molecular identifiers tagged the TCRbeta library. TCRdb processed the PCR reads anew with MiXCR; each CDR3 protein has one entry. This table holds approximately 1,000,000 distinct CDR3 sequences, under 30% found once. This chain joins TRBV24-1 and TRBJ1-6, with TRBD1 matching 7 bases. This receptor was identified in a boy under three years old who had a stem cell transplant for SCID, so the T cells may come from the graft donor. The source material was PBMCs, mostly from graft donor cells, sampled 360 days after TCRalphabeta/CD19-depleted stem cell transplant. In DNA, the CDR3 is TGTGCCACCAGTGACAGGGGGGCTTCACCCCTCCACTTT. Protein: CATSDRGASPLHF.